These 25 T cell receptor beta chains originate from one sample sequenced in a study of T cell repertoires in cytomegalovirus infection. No cognate antigen is known for these TCRs. Via MiXCR, TCRdb re-called the reads, giving one row per CDR3 protein. Altogether about 900,000 distinct CDR3 sequences are present, under 40% being singletons, with the ten largest covering 13%. The source material was cultured CD8+ T cells from PBMCs, sampled from culture after CMV antigen stimulation. The receptors come from a human donor in good health (CMV status not recorded). Some clones in this sample may be carry-over from other donors' samples.

This clonotype was recorded at least ten times. The V call is TRBV6-6, the J call TRBJ2-5, with a weak D call TRBD1 (6 bases). The CDR3 is 14 residues long. Per germline, CDR1 MNHNY and CDR2 SVGAGI (reference sequence). Trimming shortened V by 2 bases and J by 2 bases, and 9 bases separated the two germline ends. This CDR3 is CASSYRGKQETQYF. As DNA, the CDR3 is TGTGCCAGCAGTTACAGGGGGAAACAAGAGACCCAGTACTTC.

The V and J genes are TRBV6-1 and TRBJ2-7; the D is unclear. Trimming removed 1 base from V and 1 base from J, with 8 bases in between. This CDR3 contains 14 residues. Germline V gene sequence: CDR1 MNHNS, CDR2 SASEGT. As DNA, the CDR3 is TGTGCCAGCAGTGAAGGGGCTGGTTCCTACGAGCAGTACGTC. Translating it yields CASSEGAGSYEQYV.

V usage is TRBV6-6 and J usage is TRBJ2-1, with TRBD2 identical over 12 bases. CDR1 and CDR2 from the germline V gene are MNHNY and SVGAGI (reference sequence). The J segment lost 9 bases and the V segment lost 2 bases, leaving 5 bases of the junction unmatched. The CDR3 is made up of 15 amino acids. The CDR3 DNA follows: TGTGCCAGCAGTTACGGGCTAGCGGGGGGGACTGAGCAGTTCTTC. Amino acids: CASSYGLAGGTEQFF.

In this sample, this clonotype turned up a few times. This chain uses TRBV9 with TRBJ1-2, with D possibly being TRBD1 (6 bases). V lost 2 bases and J 8 bases, leaving 13 bases between the germline ends. Germline CDR1 and CDR2: SGDLS and YYNGEE. The CDR3 spans 13 residues. The CDR3 protein is CASSVMAGVGYTF. The CDR3 DNA reads TGTGCCAGCAGCGTCATGGCAGGGGTGGGCTACACCTTC.

The V and J genes are TRBV20-1 and TRBJ1-6; perhaps TRBD1 as D (6 bases). From germline, CDR1 is DFQATT and CDR2 SNEGSKA (reference sequence). The CDR3 is made up of 14 amino acids. V was cut by 0 bases and J by 9 bases, with 12 bases left in between. As DNA, the CDR3 is TGCAGTGCTAGAGAGGACCTCAGGGGTTCACCCCTCCACTTT. It is translated as CSAREDLRGSPLHF.

The chain is built from TRBV6-2 or TRBV6-3 and TRBJ2-1; 7 bases match TRBD1. This CDR3 is 15 amino acids long. Germline CDR1 is MNHEY and CDR2 is SVGEGT. J was trimmed by 4 bases and V by 5 bases; bases with no gene match: 8. The CDR3 DNA reads as TGTGCCAGCAGTCGGCGACAGGGTGGATACAATGAGCAGTTCTTC. Translated, it gives CASSRRQGGYNEQFF.

V and J are TRBV29-1 and TRBJ1-5; the D is unclear. This CDR3 is 14 amino acids long. The V end was cut by 6 bases, the J end by 5 bases, with 17 bases between. Germline-derived CDR1 and CDR2 are SQVTM and ANQGSEA. CDR3 protein: CSVPPIPRHQPQHF. CDR3 in DNA: TGCAGCGTCCCTCCGATCCCAAGACATCAGCCCCAGCATTTT.

The chain has TRBV5-8 and TRBJ2-5, with 8 positions matching TRBD1. Germline CDR1 reads SGHTS; CDR2 reads YDEGEE. The length of the CDR3 is 15 residues. V gave up 4 bases and J gave up 5 bases; unmatched junction bases: 10. CDR3 sequence (DNA): TGTGCCAGCAGCCAGGGGGCTAGCTCGGGGGAGACCCAGTACTTC. Its translation: CASSQGASSGETQYF.

This clonotype appeared a few times. The rearrangement uses TRBV5-1 and TRBJ1-4; D is uncertain. The germline gives CDR1 SGHRS, CDR2 YFSETQ. This CDR3 is built from 16 residues. Deletions cut 3 bases from V and 8 bases from J, with 20 bases between. CDR3 amino acids: CASSSWGGVEEEKLFF. The CDR3 DNA sequence: TGCGCCAGCAGCTCCTGGGGTGGGGTCGAGGAGGAAAAACTGTTTTTT. The complete variable domain, with remaining parts taken from reference TRBV5-1 and TRBJ1-4, reads KAGVTQTPRYLIKTRGQQVTLSCSPISGHRSVSWYQQTPGQGLQFLFEYFSETQRNKGNFPGRFSGRQFSNSRSEMNVSTLELGDSALYLCASSSWGGVEEEKLFFGSGTQLSVL.

The V call is TRBV19, the J call TRBJ2-1, with 8 bases identical to TRBD2. This CDR3 comprises 14 residues. Trimming took 6 bases from V and 8 from J; bases not matched to a gene: 9. The germline V gene encodes CDR1 LNHDA and CDR2 SQIVND (reference sequence). In nucleotides, the CDR3 is TGTGCCAGTAGAGCCGCCGGGGGGGCGCATGAGCAGTTCTTC. It is translated as CASRAAGGAHEQFF.

This chain links TRBV6-6 with TRBJ2-7; 7 positions match TRBD1. After removal of 11 bases from V and 1 base from J, the junction contained 8 bases not matched to a gene. CDR3 length equals 13 residues. Germline CDR1 and CDR2: MNHNY and SVGAGI (reference sequence). CDR3 in amino acids: CASGQSRSYEQYF. In DNA, the CDR3 is TGTGCCTCGGGACAGTCCCGTTCCTACGAGCAGTACTTC.

This clonotype occurred many times. J is TRBJ2-7 and V is TRBV12-3 or TRBV12-4; D is unclear. This CDR3 comprises 13 residues. The V end was cut by 6 bases, the J end by 0 bases, with 9 bases between. The CDR3 here is CASRSLGSYEQYV. CDR3 bases: TGTGCCAGCAGGTCCCTGGGCTCCTACGAGCAGTACGTC.

This clonotype was seen only a few times. CDR3 nucleotide sequence: TGTGCCAGCAGTCTAGGCCGGGGGGTCTCCTACAATGAGCAGTTCTTC. This gives the protein CASSLGRGVSYNEQFF. The chain carries TRBV12-3 or TRBV12-4 and TRBJ2-1, with 7 bases matching TRBD2. The CDR3 spans 16 residues. Unmatched junction bases numbered 7, after V lost 5 bases and J lost 0 bases.

The chain uses TRBV12-3 or TRBV12-4 and TRBJ1-3; D possibly corresponds to TRBD1 (5 bases). The length of the CDR3 is 16 residues. The ends were cut back, 5 bases at V and 3 bases at J, with 17 bases in the middle. DNA of the CDR3: TGTGCCAGCAGTCTCGGGGCCGGTTATGATGGAAACACCATATATTTT. Protein sequence: CASSLGAGYDGNTIYF.

This clonotype has just one count. The chain uses TRBV6-1 and TRBJ2-1, with no clear D. The CDR3 is 15 amino acids. CDR1 and CDR2 (germline): MNHNS, SASEGT. V was pared by 2 bases and J by 8 bases, with 16 bases between. The CDR3 DNA reads TGTGCCAGCAGTGAAAGACCTACTCCTATTGATGAGCAGTTCTTC. This sequence encodes CASSERPTPIDEQFF.

The chain has TRBV4-1 and TRBJ1-2; 8 bases are a match to TRBD1. This CDR3 is built from 17 residues. The germline gives CDR1 MGHRA, CDR2 YSYEKL. After removal of 0 bases from V and 7 bases from J, the junction contained 13 bases not matched to a gene. DNA for the CDR3: TGCGCCAGCAGCCAAGATGTGGACAGGGTGGTAATAGCTGGCTACACCTTC. It specifies CASSQDVDRVVIAGYTF.

J is TRBJ2-3 and V is TRBV4-2, with 9 bases lining up with TRBD2. CDR3 size: 15 residues. The V gene end was trimmed by 4 bases and the J gene end by 2 bases; junction bases not matched to a gene: 4. Looked up from germline, CDR1 is LGHNA and CDR2 is YNFKEQ. In DNA, the CDR3 is TGTGCCAGCAGCCTATCTAGCGGGGACACAGATACGCAGTATTTT. Residues: CASSLSSGDTDTQYF.

The CDR3 nucleotides are TGTGCCAGCAGTGAAAACAGGGTTACCTACAATGAGCAGTTCTTC. Its translation is CASSENRVTYNEQFF. V usage is TRBV6-1 and J usage is TRBJ2-1; tentatively, D is TRBD1 (6 bases). The CDR3 runs 15 residues. Trimming took 2 bases from V and 2 from J, leaving 10 bases between them. CDR1 and CDR2 (germline): MNHNS, SASEGT.

This clonotype was seen a few times. This chain links TRBV6-1 with TRBJ1-1, with D uncertain. Germline V lookup: CDR1 MNHNS, CDR2 SASEGT. With 11 bases removed from V and 4 bases from J, the gap between germline ends came to 11 bases. The CDR3 totals 11 residues. The CDR3 region is CAGGMVTEAFF. In DNA, the CDR3 is TGTGCCGGTGGGATGGTCACTGAAGCTTTCTTT.

The J gene is TRBJ2-5, the V gene TRBV7-6; D possibly uses TRBD1 or TRBD2 (5 bases each). Germline lookup yields CDR1 SGHVS and CDR2 FNYEAQ. With 4 bases removed from V and 2 bases from J, the gap between germline ends came to 14 bases. The CDR3 consists of 15 residues. This chain's CDR3 is CASSYLIGEQETQYF. The CDR3 DNA reads TGTGCCAGCAGCTACCTGATAGGGGAGCAAGAGACCCAGTACTTC.

J is TRBJ2-3 and V is TRBV7-3; 7 nucleotides align to TRBD2. Germline lookup yields CDR1 SGHTA and CDR2 FQGTGA. The junction had 7 bases not matched to a gene; V was cut back by 5 bases and J by 5 bases. The CDR3 covers 14 residues. CDR3: CASSALGEGDTQYF. The CDR3 bases are TGTGCCAGCAGCGCCCTGGGGGAGGGAGATACGCAGTATTTT.

V is TRBV28 and J is TRBJ2-7; D is undetermined. V lost 3 bases and J lost 5, with 8 bases in between. This CDR3 contains 12 residues. Germline V gene lookup returns CDR1 MDHEN and CDR2 SYDVKM. CDR3: CASSFGQNEQYV. In nucleotides, the CDR3 is TGTGCCAGCAGTTTTGGTCAAAACGAGCAGTACGTC.

The genes are TRBV15 and TRBJ2-3; 12 nucleotides agree with TRBD2. The CDR3 runs 17 residues. V shed 3 bases, J shed 2 bases, and the junction held 6 bases outside the gene matches. Germline CDR1 reads LNHNV; CDR2 reads YYDKDF (reference sequence). The CDR3 is CATSRGWTSGATDTQYF. The DNA of the CDR3 is TGTGCCACCAGCAGGGGGTGGACTAGCGGGGCCACAGATACGCAGTATTTT.

J is TRBJ2-7 and V is TRBV9, with 10 bases that match TRBD2. The length of the CDR3 is 14 residues. Trimming cost V 0 bases and J 10 bases; bases outside gene matches: 7. CDR1 is SGDLS and CDR2 is YYNGEE in the germline V gene. The CDR3 reads CASSVGERGGPQYV. The CDR3 bases are TGTGCCAGCAGCGTAGGTGAGCGGGGGGGACCTCAGTACGTC.

V gene TRBV13 combines with J gene TRBJ2-7, with 11 nucleotides matching TRBD1. The germline V gene has CDR1 PRHDT and CDR2 FYEKMQ (reference sequence). This CDR3 comprises 15 residues. Trimming removed 5 bases from V and 2 bases from J; junction bases left unmatched: 5. The CDR3: CASSAGQGATYEQYV. The CDR3 DNA is TGTGCCAGCAGCGCAGGACAGGGGGCCACCTACGAGCAGTACGTC.